These T cell receptor beta chains were read from a single sample in a study of shared clonotypes between healthy human individuals. Data came from immunoSEQ multiplex PCR; TCRdb stores just in-frame clones and leaves some out. The sample carries roughly 660,000 clones, less than 95% recorded once. Sequencing input: memory CD8+ T cells from PBMCs. The receptors stem from a man aged 18 to 29 in good health. Some clones in this sample may be carry-over from other donors' samples. CDR3s include the opening cysteine and the closing phenylalanine or tryptophan. The order of the fields is V gene, clone size, J gene, CDR3 length, D gene, CDR3 protein, CDR3 DNA. The D gene is left open where the match is weak. The size entry is marked missing in some rows and otherwise reads once, few, many or a size class.

V: TRBV10-2; size: -; J: TRBJ2-7; length: 13; D: -; CDR3: CASSHQAPGEQYF; DNA: TGCGCCAGCAGCCATCAGGCCCCGGGGGAGCAGTACTTC
V: TRBV28; size: -; J: TRBJ2-7; length: 13; D: -; CDR3: CASSLLLSYEQYF; DNA: TGTGCCAGCAGTTTATTACTCTCCTACGAGCAGTACTTC
V: TRBV27; size: -; J: TRBJ2-7; length: 14; D: -; CDR3: CASSPLVISYEQYF; DNA: TGTGCCAGCAGTCCCCTGGTGATCTCCTACGAGCAGTACTTC
V: TRBV7-6; size: -; J: TRBJ2-7; length: 16; D: -; CDR3: CASSLPPSRDSYEQYF; DNA: TGTGCCAGCAGCTTACCCCCCTCCCGGGACTCCTACGAGCAGTACTTC
V: TRBV5-6; size: -; J: TRBJ2-1; length: 16; D: -; CDR3: CASSQVVGRLRNEQFF; DNA: TGTGCCAGCAGCCAGGTCGTAGGGAGATTAAGGAATGAGCAGTTCTTC
V: TRBV9; size: -; J: TRBJ1-1; length: 16; D: TRBD1; CDR3: CASSTRTGGMNTEAFF; DNA: TGTGCCAGCAGCACCCGGACAGGGGGTATGAACACTGAAGCTTTCTTT
V: TRBV6-5; size: -; J: TRBJ2-7; length: 16; D: TRBD1; CDR3: CASSYSIGDRGLEQYF; DNA: TGTGCCAGCAGTTACTCGATAGGGGACAGGGGGCTCGAGCAGTACTTC
V: TRBV6-5; size: few; J: TRBJ1-1; length: 13; D: -; CDR3: CASSYSGETEAFF; DNA: TGTGCCAGCAGTTACTCTGGGGAAACTGAAGCTTTCTTT
V: TRBV19; size: -; J: TRBJ2-7; length: 14; D: TRBD2; CDR3: CASRIGGGPNEQYF; DNA: TGTGCCAGTCGCATTGGGGGAGGGCCAAACGAGCAGTACTTC
V: TRBV6-1; size: -; J: TRBJ2-7; length: 13; D: TRBD2; CDR3: CASSRTSVYEQYF; DNA: TGTGCCAGCAGTAGGACTAGCGTGTACGAGCAGTACTTC
V: TRBV5-4; size: -; J: TRBJ2-1; length: 15; D: -; CDR3: CASSLDLGSGDEQFF; DNA: TGTGCCAGCAGCTTGGACCTTGGGAGTGGGGATGAGCAGTTCTTC
V: TRBV7-2; size: -; J: TRBJ2-7; length: 13; D: TRBD1; CDR3: CASSDRDRVVQYF; DNA: TGTGCCAGCAGCGACCGGGACAGGGTTGTGCAGTACTTC
V: TRBV11-2; size: -; J: TRBJ1-2; length: 14; D: -; CDR3: CASSLVRGGYGYTF; DNA: TGTGCCAGCAGCTTAGTCAGGGGAGGCTATGGCTACACCTTC
V: TRBV11-3; size: -; J: TRBJ2-7; length: 14; D: -; CDR3: CASSSRQAPYEQYF; DNA: TGTGCCAGCAGCTCGCGACAGGCACCTTACGAGCAGTACTTC
V: TRBV2; size: -; J: TRBJ2-5; length: 16; D: TRBD1; CDR3: CASRVRDRAAGETQYF; DNA: TGTGCCAGCAGGGTCCGGGACAGGGCCGCTGGGGAGACCCAGTACTTC
V: TRBV29-1; size: -; J: TRBJ2-7; length: 13; D: -; CDR3: CSVVPADYYEQYF; DNA: TGCAGCGTTGTTCCAGCGGATTACTACGAGCAGTACTTC
V: TRBV7-9; size: -; J: TRBJ1-1; length: 12; D: -; CDR3: CASSYGGAEAFF; DNA: TGTGCCAGCAGCTACGGGGGCGCTGAAGCTTTCTTT
V: TRBV7-8; size: -; J: TRBJ1-5; length: 18; D: TRBD1; CDR3: CASSLFGTGEYSNQPQHF; DNA: TGTGCCAGCAGCTTGTTCGGGACAGGGGAATATAGCAATCAGCCCCAGCATTTT
V: TRBV5-1; size: -; J: TRBJ1-1; length: 15; D: TRBD1; CDR3: CASSASRGRGTEAFF; DNA: TGCGCCAGCAGCGCTAGTCGTGGCAGGGGGACTGAAGCTTTCTTT
V: TRBV29-1; size: once; J: TRBJ2-3; length: 14; D: -; CDR3: CSVLTPTSTDTQYF; DNA: TGCAGCGTCCTTACACCGACTAGCACAGATACGCAGTATTTT
V: TRBV6-1; size: -; J: TRBJ2-6; length: 15; D: -; CDR3: CASSASGSGANVLTF; DNA: TGTGCCAGCAGCGCTTCAGGGTCTGGGGCCAACGTCCTGACTTTC
V: TRBV7-9; size: -; J: TRBJ2-1; length: 16; D: TRBD2; CDR3: CASSLEAGGPYNEQFF; DNA: TGTGCCAGCAGCTTAGAGGCGGGAGGACCCTACAATGAGCAGTTCTTC
V: TRBV19; size: few; J: TRBJ2-7; length: 13; D: TRBD2; CDR3: CASRTSGTYEQYF; DNA: TGTGCCAGCCGGACTAGCGGAACCTACGAGCAGTACTTC
V: TRBV28; size: -; J: TRBJ1-2; length: 14; D: -; CDR3: CASSPVSASYGYTF; DNA: TGTGCCAGCAGTCCCGTCTCGGCCAGCTATGGCTACACCTTC
V: TRBV25-1; size: -; J: TRBJ2-1; length: 14; D: TRBD2; CDR3: CASSAPGLAGVNFF; DNA: TGTGCCAGCAGTGCACCGGGACTAGCGGGAGTAAATTTCTTC
V: TRBV2; size: -; J: TRBJ1-1; length: 16; D: TRBD1; CDR3: CVISGEIGTGRTEAFF; DNA: TGTGTCATAAGTGGTGAAATAGGGACAGGGAGGACTGAAGCTTTCTTT
V: TRBV27; size: -; J: TRBJ2-7; length: 12; D: -; CDR3: CASGKGIYEQYF; DNA: TGTGCCAGCGGCAAGGGTATTTACGAGCAGTACTTC
V: TRBV6-5; size: -; J: TRBJ2-7; length: 14; D: TRBD1; CDR3: CASSLGQGSYEQYF; DNA: TGTGCCAGCAGCCTTGGACAGGGATCCTACGAGCAGTACTTC
V: TRBV27; size: -; J: TRBJ1-1; length: 12; D: -; CDR3: CASSLGNTEAFF; DNA: TGTGCCAGCAGCCTGGGGAACACTGAAGCTTTCTTT